What follows are 30 T cell receptor beta chains derived from one specimen sequenced in a study of CD8 T cells in ankylosing spondylitis. TCRdb reanalysed the 5' RACE reads using MiXCR and keeps one entry per CDR3 protein. The sample lists 250,000 to 350,000 distinct CDR3 sequences, around 20% occurring once. The sample consisted of blood, either unsorted or a sorted T cell fraction (not recorded which). Receptors originate from a female donor with ankylosing spondylitis or in good health (not recorded which).

This clonotype appeared a few times. The V call is TRBV7-2, the J call TRBJ2-4; 7 bases are a match to TRBD2. This CDR3 is built from 17 residues. Trimming at V came to 5 bases and at J to 2 bases, leaving 12 bases not matched to a gene. The germline gives CDR1 SGHTA, CDR2 FQGNSA. Here the CDR3 reads CASSPGSAGASKNIQYF. The CDR3 DNA reads as TGTGCCAGCAGCCCAGGGTCCGCGGGAGCGTCCAAAAACATTCAGTACTTC. The variable domain in full, completed from reference TRBV7-2 and TRBJ2-4, reads GAGVSQSPSNKVTEKGKDVELRCDPISGHTALYWYRQSLGQGLEFLIYFQGNSAPDKSGLPSDRFSAERTGGSVSTLTIQRTQQEDSAVYLCASSPGSAGASKNIQYFGAGTRLSVL.

This clonotype appeared a few times. The junction departs from the called germline gene at one end, perhaps through a read error. J is TRBJ2-3 and V is TRBV7-2, with TRBD2 identical over 7 bases. Germline values: CDR1 SGHTA, CDR2 FQGNSA. This CDR3 has 14 amino acids. CDR3 loop: CASNLAGFTDTQYF. The CDR3, as DNA: TGTGCCAGCAACTTAGCGGGCTTCACAGATACGCAGTATTTT. The full variable domain, its missing parts supplied by reference TRBV7-2 and TRBJ2-3, is GAGVSQSPSNKVTEKGKDVELRCDPISGHTALYWYRQSLGQGLEFLIYFQGNSAPDKSGLPSDRFSAERTGGSVSTLTIQRTQQEDSAVYLCASNLAGFTDTQYFGPGTRLTVL.

The rearrangement uses TRBV4-2 and TRBJ2-7; the match to TRBD2 covers 11 bases. Unmatched junction bases numbered 4, after V lost 6 bases and J lost 3 bases. This CDR3 spans 14 amino acids. Germline values: CDR1 LGHNA, CDR2 YNFKEQ. The chain's CDR3 is CASRRTSGSYEQYF. Written as DNA, the CDR3 is TGTGCCAGCAGGCGAACTAGCGGGAGCTACGAGCAGTACTTC.

This clonotype was seen a few times. CDR3 region: CATSDSGLAGGYNEQFF. In nucleotides, the CDR3 is TGTGCCACCAGTGATTCCGGACTAGCGGGAGGCTACAATGAGCAGTTCTTC. This sequence joins TRBV24-1 and TRBJ2-1; 14 bases align to TRBD2. This CDR3 has 17 residues. Germline trimming cut 2 bases from V and 3 bases from J; bases unmatched to any gene: 2. Germline assignment: CDR1 KGHDR and CDR2 SFDVKD.

The chain carries TRBV20-1 and TRBJ2-3, with a weak D call TRBD2 (6 bases). V lost 7 bases and J lost 1, with 15 bases in between. Germline V gives CDR1 DFQATT, CDR2 SNEGSKA (reference sequence). The CDR3 is 14 residues long. CDR3 region: CSGRGSLRTDTQYF. The CDR3 region has the DNA TGCAGTGGGAGGGGCTCTCTCCGCACAGATACGCAGTATTTT.

With regard to this clonotype: At one of its ends the junction is not consistent with the germline gene, which may arise from a read error. This chain connects TRBV15 to TRBJ1-2; D is uncertain. Germline CDR1 reads LNHNV; CDR2 reads YYDKDF (reference sequence). The CDR3 totals 13 residues. For the CDR3, the DNA is TGTGCCACCAGCCGACGACGGGGAACTTATAATTTCTTC. The encoded protein is CATSRRRGTYNFF.

The chain has TRBV15 and TRBJ2-1; 7 bases align to TRBD1. Trimming cost V 0 bases and J 5 bases; bases outside gene matches: 10. CDR3 length: 17 residues. Looked up from germline, CDR1 is LNHNV and CDR2 is YYDKDF (reference sequence). The DNA of the CDR3 is TGTGCCACCAGCAGAGAGATAACGAACAGGGGAAACAATGAGCAGTTCTTC. Translating gives CATSREITNRGNNEQFF.

The CDR3 loop is CASSRTGGAYRQETQYF. CDR3 in DNA: TGTGCCAGCAGCCGGACAGGGGGAGCCTACCGTCAAGAGACCCAGTACTTC. This chain uses TRBV11-2 with TRBJ2-5; TRBD1 aligns across 10 bases. Trimming took 5 bases from V and 2 from J; bases not matched to a gene: 11. The CDR3 spans 17 residues. Germline V gives CDR1 SGHAT, CDR2 FQNNGV.

The chain uses TRBV15 and TRBJ2-6, with TRBD2 matching 9 bases. This CDR3 spans 19 amino acids. V gave up 2 bases and J gave up 0 bases; unmatched junction bases: 8. Germline CDR1 and CDR2: LNHNV and YYDKDF (reference sequence). CDR3 residues: CATSRSSSGTSSGANVLTF. The CDR3 DNA reads TGTGCCACCAGCAGATCTTCTAGCGGGACTTCCTCTGGGGCCAACGTCCTGACTTTC.

The V call is TRBV7-2, the J call TRBJ1-5, with no clear D. CDR3 size: 15 residues. Trimming shortened V by 5 bases and J by 3 bases, and 14 bases separated the two germline ends. Per the germline V gene, CDR1 is SGHTA and CDR2 is FQGNSA. CDR3 sequence (DNA): TGTGCCAGCAGCCCCCGGACGGGTCCCAATCAGCCCCAGCATTTT. Translated: CASSPRTGPNQPQHF. Drawing the rest from reference TRBV7-2 and TRBJ1-5, the complete variable domain is GAGVSQSPSNKVTEKGKDVELRCDPISGHTALYWYRQSLGQGLEFLIYFQGNSAPDKSGLPSDRFSAERTGGSVSTLTIQRTQQEDSAVYLCASSPRTGPNQPQHFGDGTRLSIL.

This rearrangement joins TRBV6-5 to TRBJ2-7; perhaps TRBD1 as D (6 bases). Trimming took 4 bases from V and 1 from J, leaving 14 bases between them. Per germline, CDR1 MNHEY and CDR2 SVGAGI. The CDR3 has 15 amino acids. Here the CDR3 reads CASSLQGTLSYEQYF. The CDR3 nucleotides are TGTGCCAGCAGTTTGCAGGGGACGCTGTCCTACGAGCAGTACTTC.

This clonotype turned up a few times. This sequence joins TRBV20-1 and TRBJ1-2; D call uncertain. V lost 3 bases and J lost 1, with 9 bases in between. CDR3 length: 13 residues. CDR1 is DFQATT and CDR2 is SNEGSKA in the germline V gene (reference sequence). This chain's CDR3 is CSARKGYNYGYTF. The CDR3 nucleotides are TGCAGTGCTAGGAAAGGGTATAACTATGGCTACACCTTC.

This chain connects TRBV7-2 to TRBJ2-3; the D gene is possibly TRBD2 (5 bases). This CDR3 is 14 amino acids long. With 5 bases removed from V and 6 bases from J, the gap between germline ends came to 15 bases. From germline, CDR1 is SGHTA and CDR2 FQGNSA. For the CDR3, the DNA is TGTGCCAGCAGCCTTGGTTCTGGGGAGGATACGCAGTATTTT. It is translated as CASSLGSGEDTQYF.

This clonotype was detected a few times. The chain is built from TRBV11-1 and TRBJ2-1; 11 bases match TRBD2. The J segment lost 0 bases and the V segment lost 5 bases, leaving 12 bases of the junction unmatched. The CDR3 has 19 amino acids. From germline, CDR1 is SGHAT and CDR2 FQDESV (reference sequence). The DNA for the CDR3 is TGTGCCAGCAGCCTCATAGCGGGAGGGCTATTTAGCTCCTACAATGAGCAGTTCTTC. Translation gives CASSLIAGGLFSSYNEQFF.

At least ten counts were recorded for this clonotype. In DNA, the CDR3 is TGCAGTGCTAGAGACCCGGACAATCAGCCCCAGCATTTT. Its protein is CSARDPDNQPQHF. V gene TRBV20-1 combines with J gene TRBJ1-5, with no clear D. V shed 0 bases and J shed 3 bases, with 6 bases lying between them. The germline V gene encodes CDR1 DFQATT and CDR2 SNEGSKA (reference sequence). The CDR3 has 13 residues.

This clonotype was counted only a few times. This chain connects TRBV10-3 to TRBJ1-6; TRBD1 is a possible D gene (6 bases). Germline assignment: CDR1 ENHRY and CDR2 SYGVKD. The CDR3 consists of 13 residues. The ends were cut back, 7 bases at V and 11 bases at J, with 15 bases in the middle. The CDR3 bases are TGTGCCATCACTCCGGACAGATGGGCACCCCTCCACTTT. It encodes CAITPDRWAPLHF.

This clonotype was seen a handful of times. The chain recombines TRBV20-1 with TRBJ1-6; perhaps TRBD1 as D (5 bases). Trimming pared 2 bases from V and 7 bases from J, leaving 6 bases between. This CDR3 contains 12 residues. Germline CDR1 reads DFQATT; CDR2 reads SNEGSKA (reference sequence). CDR3: CSARQGNSPLHF. In DNA form, the CDR3 reads TGCAGTGCTAGACAGGGAAATTCACCCCTCCACTTT.

The chain employs TRBV6-1 and TRBJ2-1; TRBD2 aligns across 7 bases. The V gene end was trimmed by 7 bases and the J gene end by 5 bases; junction bases not matched to a gene: 17. The CDR3 totals 17 residues. CDR1 is MNHNS, CDR2 SASEGT, per germline. CDR3 DNA sequence: TGTGCCAGCACCGATCTGGGGTCTAGCGGATCCCACAATGAGCAGTTCTTC. Protein product: CASTDLGSSGSHNEQFF.

The genes are TRBV13 and TRBJ2-5; D is possibly TRBD1 (5 bases). This CDR3 spans 13 amino acids. Germline assignment: CDR1 PRHDT and CDR2 FYEKMQ (reference sequence). V lost 6 bases to trimming and J lost 5 bases, with 13 bases between them. CDR3 in amino acids: CASSSDSRETQYF. CDR3 sequence (DNA): TGTGCCAGCAGTTCCGACAGTCGCGAGACCCAGTACTTC. The whole variable domain, remainder taken from reference TRBV13 and TRBJ2-5, is AAGVIQSPRHLIKEKRETATLKCYPIPRHDTVYWYQQGPGQDPQFLISFYEKMQSDKGSIPDRFSAQQFSDYHSELNMSSLELGDSALYFCASSSDSRETQYFGPGTRLLVL.

This clonotype was counted between two and nine times. CDR3 protein: CASSLEGGYGGYTF. As DNA, the CDR3 is TGTGCCAGCAGCTTAGAAGGGGGATACGGTGGCTACACCTTC. The V call is TRBV7-9, the J call TRBJ1-2; D is perhaps TRBD1 (6 bases). CDR3 length equals 14 residues. Germline CDR1 SEHNR, CDR2 FQNEAQ (reference sequence). Deletions cut 1 base from V and 7 bases from J, with 13 bases between.

This clonotype was seen a few times. The V call is TRBV3-1, the J call TRBJ2-1; D remains unclear. Germline CDR1 and CDR2: LGHDT and YNNKEL (reference sequence). The CDR3 runs 17 residues. Trimming pared 0 bases from V and 8 bases from J, leaving 20 bases between. CDR3 DNA: TGTGCCAGCAGCCAAGAATTTGACACCCGTTATGTCTATGAGCAGTTCTTC. It encodes CASSQEFDTRYVYEQFF.

The J gene is TRBJ1-1, the V gene TRBV6-1; TRBD1 might be the D (5 bases). Germline CDR1 MNHNS, CDR2 SASEGT. CDR3 length: 13 amino acids. With 8 bases removed from V and 10 bases from J, the gap between germline ends came to 20 bases. The CDR3 bases are TGTGCCAGCCGGGATGGGCAGGGAAGTCGAGCTTTCTTT. Translating it yields CASRDGQGSRAFF.

For this clonotype: Germline is not matched at one junction end, which may reflect a read error. V and J are TRBV6-1 and TRBJ2-7; D is perhaps TRBD1 or TRBD2 (5 bases each). The germline CDR1 and CDR2 sequences are MNHNS and SASEGT. The CDR3 is 14 residues long. CDR3 nucleotides: TGTGCCAGCACAGAGGGGACCTACTCCCACGAGCAGTACTTC. The encoded protein is CASTEGTYSHEQYF.

V gene TRBV6-6 combines with J gene TRBJ1-6; D is perhaps TRBD1 (5 bases). Germline V lookup: CDR1 MNHNY, CDR2 SVGAGI (reference sequence). With 6 bases removed from V and 12 bases from J, the gap between germline ends came to 9 bases. This CDR3 is built from 11 residues. CDR3 nucleotides: TGTGCCAGCAGCGCTACAGGACCCCTCCACTTT. Protein product: CASSATGPLHF.

The genes are TRBV6-1 and TRBJ2-1; tentatively, D is TRBD2 (6 bases). The CDR3 is 14 amino acids. V lost 4 bases and J 8 bases, leaving 15 bases between the germline ends. Germline V lookup: CDR1 MNHNS, CDR2 SASEGT. CDR3 bases: TGTGCCAGCAGTGCCCGGGACTGGGTGGATGAGCAGTTCTTC. It is translated as CASSARDWVDEQFF.

This clonotype was detected only a few times. The CDR3 bases are TGCAGTGCTATTGGGTGGCAGAAGAACACTGAAGCTTTCTTT. Its protein is CSAIGWQKNTEAFF. The J gene is TRBJ1-1, the V gene TRBV20-1; D remains unclear. CDR3 size: 14 residues. Deletions cut 4 bases from V and 1 base from J, with 13 bases between. CDR1 is DFQATT and CDR2 is SNEGSKA in the germline V gene (reference sequence).

The chain joins TRBV20-1 to TRBJ2-3; TRBD1 agrees at 8 bases. The germline gives CDR1 DFQATT, CDR2 SNEGSKA (reference sequence). V dropped 1 base and J dropped 1; count of bases not matched to a gene: 7. CDR3 length: 16 residues. The CDR3 loop is CSARAPPGQGTDTQYF. The CDR3 bases are TGCAGTGCTAGAGCCCCTCCGGGACAGGGCACAGATACGCAGTATTTT.

V gene TRBV2 combines with J gene TRBJ2-3; D possibly corresponds to TRBD1 (5 bases). Trimming left V 10 bases short and J 2 bases short, with 13 bases between. CDR3 length equals 13 residues. In germline, CDR1 is SNHLY, CDR2 FYNNEI. As DNA, the CDR3 is TGTGCCATCAAGGGGTTCAACACAGATACGCAGTATTTT. This gives the protein CAIKGFNTDTQYF.

The V gene is TRBV6-4, the J gene TRBJ2-1, with D possibly being TRBD1 or TRBD2 (5 bases each). Germline assignment: CDR1 MRHNA and CDR2 SNTAGT. CDR3 size: 15 residues. V dropped 4 bases and J dropped 6 bases, with 16 bases sitting between them. CDR3 protein: CASSVGVGPSNEQFF. CDR3 DNA: TGTGCCAGCAGTGTGGGAGTGGGGCCTAGCAATGAGCAGTTCTTC.

The gene calls are TRBV20-1 and TRBJ2-5, with 11 bases that match TRBD2. Per the germline V gene, CDR1 is DFQATT and CDR2 is SNEGSKA (reference sequence). The CDR3 totals 13 residues. V dropped 8 bases and J dropped 4; count of bases not matched to a gene: 6. CDR3 bases: TGCAGTCATAGCGGGAGGGGGGTAGAGACCCAGTACTTC. This translates into CSHSGRGVETQYF.